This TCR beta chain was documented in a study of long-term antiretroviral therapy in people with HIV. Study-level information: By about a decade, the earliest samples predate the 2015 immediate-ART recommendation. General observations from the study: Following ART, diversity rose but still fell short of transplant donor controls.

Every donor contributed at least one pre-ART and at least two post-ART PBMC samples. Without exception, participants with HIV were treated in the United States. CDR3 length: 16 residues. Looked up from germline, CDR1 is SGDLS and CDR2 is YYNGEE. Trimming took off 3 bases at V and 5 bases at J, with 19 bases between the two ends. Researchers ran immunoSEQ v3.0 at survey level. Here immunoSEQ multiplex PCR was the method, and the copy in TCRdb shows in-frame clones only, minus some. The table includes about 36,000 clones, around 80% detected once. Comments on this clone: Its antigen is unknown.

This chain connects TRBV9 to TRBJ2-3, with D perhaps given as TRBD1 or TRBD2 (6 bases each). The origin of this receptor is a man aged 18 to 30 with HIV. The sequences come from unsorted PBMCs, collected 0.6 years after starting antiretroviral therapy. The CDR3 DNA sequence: TGTGCCAGCAGCGCGCCGGAGGGGGAGTCCGTAGATACGCAGTATTTT. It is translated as CASSAPEGESVDTQYF.